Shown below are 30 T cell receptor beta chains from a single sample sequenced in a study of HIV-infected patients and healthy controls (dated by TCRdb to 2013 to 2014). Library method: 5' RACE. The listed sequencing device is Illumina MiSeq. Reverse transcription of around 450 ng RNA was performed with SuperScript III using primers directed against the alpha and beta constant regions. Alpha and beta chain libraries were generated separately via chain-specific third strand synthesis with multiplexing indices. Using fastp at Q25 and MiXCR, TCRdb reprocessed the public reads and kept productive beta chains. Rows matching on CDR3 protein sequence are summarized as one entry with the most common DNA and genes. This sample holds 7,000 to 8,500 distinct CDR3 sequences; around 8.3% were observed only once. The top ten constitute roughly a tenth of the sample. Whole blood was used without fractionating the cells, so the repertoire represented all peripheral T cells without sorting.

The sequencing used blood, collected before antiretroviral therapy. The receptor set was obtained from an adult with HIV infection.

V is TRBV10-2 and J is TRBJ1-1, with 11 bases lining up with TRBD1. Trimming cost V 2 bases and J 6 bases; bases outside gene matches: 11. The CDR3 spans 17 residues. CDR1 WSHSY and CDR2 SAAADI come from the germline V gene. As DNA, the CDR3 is TGCGCCAGCAGTGAGATTTGGACAGGGGGCGTCTCCCCTGAAGCTTTCTTT. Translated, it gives CASSEIWTGGVSPEAFF.

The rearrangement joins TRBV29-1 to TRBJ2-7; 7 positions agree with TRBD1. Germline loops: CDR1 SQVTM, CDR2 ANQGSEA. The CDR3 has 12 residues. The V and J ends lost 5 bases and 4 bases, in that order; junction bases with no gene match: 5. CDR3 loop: CSVTRDRYEQYF. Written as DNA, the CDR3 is TGCAGCGTTACCCGGGACAGATACGAGCAGTACTTC.

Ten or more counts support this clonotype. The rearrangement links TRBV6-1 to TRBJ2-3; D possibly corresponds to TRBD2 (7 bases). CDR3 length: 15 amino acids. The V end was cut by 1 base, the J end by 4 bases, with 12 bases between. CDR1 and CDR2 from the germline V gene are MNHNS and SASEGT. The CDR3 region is CASSEEGGDADTQYF. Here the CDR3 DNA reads TGTGCCAGCAGTGAAGAGGGGGGGGACGCAGATACGCAGTATTTT.

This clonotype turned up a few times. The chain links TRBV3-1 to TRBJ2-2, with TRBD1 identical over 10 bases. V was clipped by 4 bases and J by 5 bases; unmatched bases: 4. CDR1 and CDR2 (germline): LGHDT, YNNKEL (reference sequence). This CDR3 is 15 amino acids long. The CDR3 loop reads CASSPPGQGTGELFF. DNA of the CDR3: TGTGCCAGCAGCCCCCCGGGACAGGGGACCGGGGAGCTGTTTTTT.

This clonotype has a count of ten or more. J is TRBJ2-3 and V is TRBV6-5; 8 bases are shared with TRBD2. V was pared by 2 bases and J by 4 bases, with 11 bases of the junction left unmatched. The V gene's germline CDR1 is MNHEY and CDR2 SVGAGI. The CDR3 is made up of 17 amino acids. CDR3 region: CASSYTGKRELADTQYF. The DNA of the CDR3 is TGTGCCAGCAGTTACACCGGGAAGCGGGAGTTGGCAGATACGCAGTATTTT.

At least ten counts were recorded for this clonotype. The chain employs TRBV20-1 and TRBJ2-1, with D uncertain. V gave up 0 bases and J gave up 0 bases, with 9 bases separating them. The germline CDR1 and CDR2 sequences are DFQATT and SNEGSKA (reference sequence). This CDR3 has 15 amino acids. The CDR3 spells CSARDVRSSYNEQFF. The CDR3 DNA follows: TGCAGTGCTAGAGATGTTAGGAGCTCCTACAATGAGCAGTTCTTC.

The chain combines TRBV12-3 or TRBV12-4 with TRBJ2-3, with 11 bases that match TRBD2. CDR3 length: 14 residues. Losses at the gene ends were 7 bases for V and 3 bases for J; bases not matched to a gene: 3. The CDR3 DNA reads TGTGCCAGCATCAGACTAGCGGGGACAGATACGCAGTATTTT. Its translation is CASIRLAGTDTQYF.

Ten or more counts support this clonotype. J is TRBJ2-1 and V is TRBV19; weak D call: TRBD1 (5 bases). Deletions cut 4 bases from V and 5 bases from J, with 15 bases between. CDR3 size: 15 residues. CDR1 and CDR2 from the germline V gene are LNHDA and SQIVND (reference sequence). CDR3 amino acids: CASSTPSQGDNEQFF. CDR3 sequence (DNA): TGTGCCAGTAGTACGCCATCTCAGGGTGACAATGAGCAGTTCTTC.

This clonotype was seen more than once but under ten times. The chain's CDR3 is CSARDILEAFF. In nucleotides, the CDR3 is TGCAGCGCCCGGGACATCCTTGAAGCTTTCTTT. This chain links TRBV29-1 with TRBJ1-1, with D possibly matching TRBD1 (6 bases). Germline assignment: CDR1 SQVTM and CDR2 ANQGSEA. CDR3 length: 11 residues. V shed 7 bases and J shed 7 bases, with 13 bases lying between them.

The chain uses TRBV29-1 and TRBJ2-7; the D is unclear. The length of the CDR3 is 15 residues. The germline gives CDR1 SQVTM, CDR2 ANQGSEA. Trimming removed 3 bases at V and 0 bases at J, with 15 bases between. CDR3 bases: TGCAGCGTTGATGTCCCGGGCCCCAGCTCCTACGAGCAGTACTTC. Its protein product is CSVDVPGPSSYEQYF.

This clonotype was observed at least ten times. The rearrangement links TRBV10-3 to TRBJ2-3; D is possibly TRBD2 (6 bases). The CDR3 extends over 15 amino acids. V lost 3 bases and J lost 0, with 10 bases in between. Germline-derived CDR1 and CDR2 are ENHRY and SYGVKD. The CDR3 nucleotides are TGTGCCATCAGTGAACCCGGGAGAAGCACAGATACGCAGTATTTT. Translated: CAISEPGRSTDTQYF.

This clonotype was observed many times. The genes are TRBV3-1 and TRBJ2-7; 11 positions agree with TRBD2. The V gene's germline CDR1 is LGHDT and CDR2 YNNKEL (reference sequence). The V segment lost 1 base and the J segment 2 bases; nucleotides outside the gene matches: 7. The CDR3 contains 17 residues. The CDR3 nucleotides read TGTGCCAGCAGCCAAGGACTAGCGGGATTTCTCCCCTACGAGCAGTACTTC. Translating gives CASSQGLAGFLPYEQYF.

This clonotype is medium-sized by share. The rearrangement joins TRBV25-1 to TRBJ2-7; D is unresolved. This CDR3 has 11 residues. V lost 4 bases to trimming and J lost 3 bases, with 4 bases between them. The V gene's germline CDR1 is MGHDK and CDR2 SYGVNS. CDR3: CASSALYEQYF. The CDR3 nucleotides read TGTGCCAGCAGTGCCCTCTACGAGCAGTACTTC.

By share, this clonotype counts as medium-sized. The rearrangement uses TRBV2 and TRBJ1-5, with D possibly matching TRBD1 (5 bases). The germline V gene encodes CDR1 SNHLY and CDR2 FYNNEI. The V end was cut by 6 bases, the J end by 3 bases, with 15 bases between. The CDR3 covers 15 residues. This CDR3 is CASRESPGYNQPQHF. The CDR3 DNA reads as TGTGCCAGCAGAGAGTCCCCAGGGTACAATCAGCCCCAGCATTTT.

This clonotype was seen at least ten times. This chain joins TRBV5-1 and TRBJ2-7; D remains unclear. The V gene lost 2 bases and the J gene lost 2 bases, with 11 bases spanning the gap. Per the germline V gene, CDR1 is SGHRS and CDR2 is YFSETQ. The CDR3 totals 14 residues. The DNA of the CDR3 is TGCGCCAGCAGCTTAACTCGGACCACCTACGAGCAGTACTTC. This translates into CASSLTRTTYEQYF.

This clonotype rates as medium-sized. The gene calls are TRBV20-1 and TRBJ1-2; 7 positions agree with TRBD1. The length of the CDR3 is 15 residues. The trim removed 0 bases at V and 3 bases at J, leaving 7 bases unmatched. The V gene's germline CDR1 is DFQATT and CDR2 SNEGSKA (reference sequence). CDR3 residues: CSARDEEGADYGYTF. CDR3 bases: TGCAGTGCTAGAGATGAGGAGGGGGCAGACTATGGCTACACCTTC.

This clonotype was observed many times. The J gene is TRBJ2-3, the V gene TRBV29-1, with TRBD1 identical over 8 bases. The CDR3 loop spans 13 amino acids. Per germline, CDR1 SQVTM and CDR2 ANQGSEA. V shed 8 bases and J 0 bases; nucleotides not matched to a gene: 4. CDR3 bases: TGCAGCTCCTGGACAGGGAGCACAGATACGCAGTATTTT. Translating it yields CSSWTGSTDTQYF.

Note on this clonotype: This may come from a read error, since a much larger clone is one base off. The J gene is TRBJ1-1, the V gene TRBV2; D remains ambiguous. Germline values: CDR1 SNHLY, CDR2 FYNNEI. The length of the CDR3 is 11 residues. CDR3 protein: CASNPGTGAFF. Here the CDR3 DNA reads TGTGCCAGCAACCCCGGCACTGGAGCTTTCTTT.

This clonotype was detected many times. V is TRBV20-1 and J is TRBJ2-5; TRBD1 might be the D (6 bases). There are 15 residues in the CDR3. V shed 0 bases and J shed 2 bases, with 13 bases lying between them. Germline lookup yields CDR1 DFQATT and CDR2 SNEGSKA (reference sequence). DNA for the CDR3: TGCAGTGCTAGAGATCAGGCCCAGGGGCAAGAGACCCAGTACTTC. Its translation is CSARDQAQGQETQYF.

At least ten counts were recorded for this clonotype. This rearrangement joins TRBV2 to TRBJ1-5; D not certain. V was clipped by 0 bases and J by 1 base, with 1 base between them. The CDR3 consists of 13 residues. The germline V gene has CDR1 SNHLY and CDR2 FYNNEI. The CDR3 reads CASSEASNQPQHF. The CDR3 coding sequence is TGTGCCAGCAGTGAAGCCAGCAATCAGCCCCAGCATTTT.

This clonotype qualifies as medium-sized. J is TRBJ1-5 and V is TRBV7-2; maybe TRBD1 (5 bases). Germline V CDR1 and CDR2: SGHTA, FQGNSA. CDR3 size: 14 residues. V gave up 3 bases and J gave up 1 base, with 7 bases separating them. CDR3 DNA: TGTGCCAGCAGCTTCTGGGGGAGCAATCAGCCCCAGCATTTT. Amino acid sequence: CASSFWGSNQPQHF.

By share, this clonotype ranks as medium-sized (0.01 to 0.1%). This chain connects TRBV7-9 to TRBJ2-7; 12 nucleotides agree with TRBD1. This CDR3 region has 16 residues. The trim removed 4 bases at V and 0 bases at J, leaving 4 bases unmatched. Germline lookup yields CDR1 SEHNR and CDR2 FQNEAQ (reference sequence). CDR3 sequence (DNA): TGTGCCAGCAGCTGGGACAGGGGGCGCGGCTCCTACGAGCAGTACTTC. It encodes CASSWDRGRGSYEQYF. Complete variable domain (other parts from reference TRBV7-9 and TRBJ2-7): DTGVSQNPRHKITKRGQNVTFRCDPISEHNRLYWYRQTLGQGPEFLTYFQNEAQLEKSRLLSDRFSAERPKGSFSTLEIQRTEQGDSAMYLCASSWDRGRGSYEQYFGPGTRLTVT.

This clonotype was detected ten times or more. CDR3 nucleotide sequence: TGTGCCAGCAGCCTCCTAGGAAGCACAGATACGCAGTATTTT. Amino acids: CASSLLGSTDTQYF. J is TRBJ2-3 and V is TRBV5-4, with D unresolved. This CDR3 region has 14 residues. CDR1 and CDR2 (germline): SGHNT, YYREEE (reference sequence). Trimming pared 4 bases from V and 0 bases from J, leaving 9 bases between.

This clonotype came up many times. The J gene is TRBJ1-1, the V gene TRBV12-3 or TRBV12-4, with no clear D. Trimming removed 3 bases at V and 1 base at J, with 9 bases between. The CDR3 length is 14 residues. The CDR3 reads CASSFMTANTEAFF. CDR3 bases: TGTGCCAGCAGTTTCATGACGGCGAACACTGAAGCTTTCTTT.

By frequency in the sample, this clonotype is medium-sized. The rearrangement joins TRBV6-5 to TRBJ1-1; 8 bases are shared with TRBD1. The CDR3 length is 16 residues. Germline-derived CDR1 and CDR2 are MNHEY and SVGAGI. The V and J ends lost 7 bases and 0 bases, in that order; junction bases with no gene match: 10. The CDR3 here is CASIRGGTGLNTEAFF. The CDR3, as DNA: TGTGCCAGCATTCGGGGGGGGACAGGTTTGAACACTGAAGCTTTCTTT.

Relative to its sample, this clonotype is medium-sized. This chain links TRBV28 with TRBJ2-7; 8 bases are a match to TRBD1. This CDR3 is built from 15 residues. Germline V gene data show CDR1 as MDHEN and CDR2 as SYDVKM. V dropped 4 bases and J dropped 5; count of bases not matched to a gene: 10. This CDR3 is CASSSTGVIRNEQYF. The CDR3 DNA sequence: TGTGCCAGCAGTTCGACAGGGGTTATACGGAACGAGCAGTACTTC.

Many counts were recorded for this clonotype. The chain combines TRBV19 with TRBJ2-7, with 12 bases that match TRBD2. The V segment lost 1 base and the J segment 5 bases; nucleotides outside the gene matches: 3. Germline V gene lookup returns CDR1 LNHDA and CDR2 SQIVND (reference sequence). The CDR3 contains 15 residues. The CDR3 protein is CASSIVTSGSHEQYF. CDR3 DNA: TGTGCCAGTAGTATAGTGACTAGCGGGAGCCACGAGCAGTACTTC. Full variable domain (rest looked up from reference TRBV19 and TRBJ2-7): DGGITQSPKYLFRKEGQNVTLSCEQNLNHDAMYWYRQDPGQGLRLIYYSQIVNDFQKGDIAEGYSVSREKKESFPLTVTSAQKNPTAFYLCASSIVTSGSHEQYFGPGTRLTVT.

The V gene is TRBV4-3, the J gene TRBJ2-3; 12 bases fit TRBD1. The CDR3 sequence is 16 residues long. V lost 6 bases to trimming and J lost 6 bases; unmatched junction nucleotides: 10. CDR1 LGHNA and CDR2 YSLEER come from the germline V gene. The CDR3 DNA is TGCGCCAGCAGTCAAAGGGACAGGGGGCTTGTTGATACGCAGTATTTT. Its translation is CASSQRDRGLVDTQYF.

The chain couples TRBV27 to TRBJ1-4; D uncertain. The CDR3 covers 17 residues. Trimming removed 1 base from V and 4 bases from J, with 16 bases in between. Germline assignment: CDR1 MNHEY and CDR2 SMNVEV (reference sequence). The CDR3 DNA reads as TGTGCCAGCAGTTTATTAGGGTTCGGTTGGGGTAATGAAAAACTGTTTTTT. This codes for CASSLLGFGWGNEKLFF.

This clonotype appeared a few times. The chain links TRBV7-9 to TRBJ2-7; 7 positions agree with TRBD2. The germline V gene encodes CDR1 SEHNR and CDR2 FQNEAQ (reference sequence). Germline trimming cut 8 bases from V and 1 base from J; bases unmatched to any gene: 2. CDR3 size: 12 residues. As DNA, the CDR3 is TGTGCCAGCGCTAGCGGATCCTACGAGCAGTACTTC. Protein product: CASASGSYEQYF.